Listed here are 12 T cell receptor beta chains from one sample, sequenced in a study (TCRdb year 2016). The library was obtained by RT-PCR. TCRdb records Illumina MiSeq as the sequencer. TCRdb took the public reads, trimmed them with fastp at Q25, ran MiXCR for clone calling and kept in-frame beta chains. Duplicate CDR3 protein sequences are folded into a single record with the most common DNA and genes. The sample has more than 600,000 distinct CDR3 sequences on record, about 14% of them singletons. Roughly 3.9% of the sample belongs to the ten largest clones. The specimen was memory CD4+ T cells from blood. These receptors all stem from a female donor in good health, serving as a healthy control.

The CDR3, as DNA: TGTGCCAGCAGTTACCGAGCCAGATCTGAAAAACTGTTTTTT. Translation gives CASSYRARSEKLFF. The rearrangement uses TRBV6-5 and TRBJ1-4; no clear D. V dropped 2 bases and J dropped 7 bases, with 11 bases sitting between them. In germline, CDR1 is MNHEY, CDR2 SVGAGI. The CDR3 contains 14 residues.

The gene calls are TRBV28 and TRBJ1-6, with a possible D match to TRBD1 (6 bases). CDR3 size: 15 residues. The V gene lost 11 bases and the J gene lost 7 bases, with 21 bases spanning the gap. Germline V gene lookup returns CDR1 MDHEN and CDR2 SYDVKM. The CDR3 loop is CAVAGRGGWNSPLHF. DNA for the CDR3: TGTGCCGTAGCGGGGAGGGGGGGTTGGAATTCACCCCTCCACTTT.

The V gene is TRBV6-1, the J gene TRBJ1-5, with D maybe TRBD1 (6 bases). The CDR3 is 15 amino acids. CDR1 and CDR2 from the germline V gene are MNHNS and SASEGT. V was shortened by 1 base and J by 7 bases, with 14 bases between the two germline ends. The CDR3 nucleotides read TGTGCCAGCAGTGAAGGGACAGACCTCAGCCAGCCCCAGCATTTT. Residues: CASSEGTDLSQPQHF.

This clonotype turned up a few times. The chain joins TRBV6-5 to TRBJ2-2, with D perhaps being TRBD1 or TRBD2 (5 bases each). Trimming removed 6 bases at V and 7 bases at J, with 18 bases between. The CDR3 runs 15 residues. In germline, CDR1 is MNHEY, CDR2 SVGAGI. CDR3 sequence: CASRDAGAQHGELFF. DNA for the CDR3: TGTGCCAGCAGGGACGCCGGGGCGCAACACGGGGAGCTGTTTTTT.

CDR3 in amino acids: CASSPLTSGSPNHNEQFF. The CDR3 DNA follows: TGTGCCAGCAGCCCGCTGACTAGCGGGAGTCCTAATCACAATGAGCAGTTCTTC. The chain uses TRBV28 and TRBJ2-1; 12 nucleotides agree with TRBD2. Per germline, CDR1 MDHEN and CDR2 SYDVKM. The V gene end was trimmed by 6 bases and the J gene end by 5 bases; junction bases not matched to a gene: 14. CDR3 size: 18 residues.

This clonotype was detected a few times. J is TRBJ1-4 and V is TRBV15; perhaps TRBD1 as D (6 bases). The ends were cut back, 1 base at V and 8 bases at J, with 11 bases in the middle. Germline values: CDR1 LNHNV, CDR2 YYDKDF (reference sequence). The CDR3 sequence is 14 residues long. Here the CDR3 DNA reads TGTGCCACCAGCAGAGTGGGGGGCGGCGAAAAACTGTTTTTT. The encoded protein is CATSRVGGGEKLFF. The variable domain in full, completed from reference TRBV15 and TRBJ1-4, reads DAMVIQNPRYQVTQFGKPVTLSCSQTLNHNVMYWYQQKSSQAPKLLFHYYDKDFNNEADTPDNFQSRRPNTSFCFLDIRSPGLGDTAMYLCATSRVGGGEKLFFGSGTQLSVL.

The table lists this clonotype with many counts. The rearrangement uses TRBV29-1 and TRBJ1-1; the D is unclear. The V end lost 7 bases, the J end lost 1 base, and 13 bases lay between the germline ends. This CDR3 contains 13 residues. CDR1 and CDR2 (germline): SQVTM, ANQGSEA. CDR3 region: CSAYRGPNTEAFF. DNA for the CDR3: TGCAGCGCATACCGAGGACCGAACACTGAAGCTTTCTTT.

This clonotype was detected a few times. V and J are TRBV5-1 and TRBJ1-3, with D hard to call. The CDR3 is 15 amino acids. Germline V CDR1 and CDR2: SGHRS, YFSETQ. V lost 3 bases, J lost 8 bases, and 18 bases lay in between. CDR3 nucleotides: TGCGCCAGCAGCTACGGGGAGGCAATCGCGGACACCATATATTTT. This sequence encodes CASSYGEAIADTIYF.

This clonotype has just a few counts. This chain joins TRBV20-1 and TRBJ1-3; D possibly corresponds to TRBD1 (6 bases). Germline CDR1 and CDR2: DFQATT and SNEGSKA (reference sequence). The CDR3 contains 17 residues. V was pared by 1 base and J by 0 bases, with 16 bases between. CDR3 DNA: TGCAGTGCTAGAGCCAGGGGTCGGGGCGGCTCTGGAAACACCATATATTTT. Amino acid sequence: CSARARGRGGSGNTIYF.

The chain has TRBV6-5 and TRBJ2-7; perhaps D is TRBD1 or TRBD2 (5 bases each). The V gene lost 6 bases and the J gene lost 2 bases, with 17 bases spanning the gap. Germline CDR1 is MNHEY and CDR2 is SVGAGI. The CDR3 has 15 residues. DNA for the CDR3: TGTGCCAGCAGGAGCCCGGGACGTTCGACCTACGAGCAGTACTTC. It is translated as CASRSPGRSTYEQYF.

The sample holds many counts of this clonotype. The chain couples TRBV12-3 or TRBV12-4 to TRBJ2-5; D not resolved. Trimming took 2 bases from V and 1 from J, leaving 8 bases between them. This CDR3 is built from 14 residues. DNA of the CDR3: TGTGCCAGCAGTTTACCCGGCAGCCAAGAGACCCAGTACTTC. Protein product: CASSLPGSQETQYF.

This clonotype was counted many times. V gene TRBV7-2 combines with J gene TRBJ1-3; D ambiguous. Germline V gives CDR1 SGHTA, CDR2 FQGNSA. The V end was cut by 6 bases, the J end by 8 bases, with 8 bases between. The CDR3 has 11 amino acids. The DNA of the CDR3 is TGTGCCAGCAGAATTGGGGACACCATATATTTT. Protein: CASRIGDTIYF. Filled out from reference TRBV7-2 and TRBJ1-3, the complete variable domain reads GAGVSQSPSNKVTEKGKDVELRCDPISGHTALYWYRQSLGQGLEFLIYFQGNSAPDKSGLPSDRFSAERTGGSVSTLTIQRTQQEDSAVYLCASRIGDTIYFGEGSWLTVV.